Listed below are T cell receptor beta chains from one sample, sequenced in a study of CD8+CD57+ T cells in acquired aplastic anemia. Using its own MiXCR run on the reads, TCRdb lists one record per CDR3 protein. This sample has 170,000 or so distinct CDR3 sequences, with about 50% found just once. Sequencing was performed on sorted CD4+, CD8+, or CD8+CD57+ T cells (not recorded which) from PBMCs. Receptors were obtained from a human donor with aplastic anemia. Both conserved end residues are part of each CDR3. D genes are given only for firm matches. Size tells how often a clone was seen (once, few, many) or the class of an expanded clone, and some rows leave it out.

CDR3 DNA	CDR3 protein	D gene	clone size	J gene	V gene
TGTGCCTGGAGTGTACTTACTGAGCAGTTCTTC	CAWSVLTEQFF	.	many	TRBJ2-1	TRBV30
TGTGCCATCAGTGAGGGGACATTGAGCAATCAGCCCCAGCATTTT	CAISEGTLSNQPQHF	.	many	TRBJ1-5	TRBV10-3
TGTGCCAGCGGTCCCGGGACAGGGGAAGAAGCTTTCTTT	CASGPGTGEEAFF	TRBD1	.	TRBJ1-1	TRBV7-9
TGTGCCAGCAGTTACGGGAGCGGCAGCCACTATGGCTACACCTTC	CASSYGSGSHYGYTF	.	many	TRBJ1-2	TRBV6-5
TGTGCCACCAGCAGAGATAATTCTTATCAGCCCCAGCATTTT	CATSRDNSYQPQHF	.	.	TRBJ1-5	TRBV15
TGTGCCAGCAGTCATGGACTAGAGGAGTTCTTC	CASSHGLEEFF	TRBD2	many	TRBJ2-1	TRBV6-1
TGCGCCAGCAGCTTGGGGACAGTTTACGAGCAGTACTTC	CASSLGTVYEQYF	TRBD1	many	TRBJ2-7	TRBV27
TGTGCCAGCAGTTGGGGGCAAGCCTACGAGCAGTACTTC	CASSWGQAYEQYF	.	many	TRBJ2-7	TRBV12-3/TRBV12-4
TGTGCCAGCAGTCCCCCTGACACTGAAGCTTTCTTT	CASSPPDTEAFF	.	.	TRBJ1-1	TRBV7-3
TGTGCCAGCAGTCGACTAGCTGATGAGACCCAGTACTTC	CASSRLADETQYF	TRBD2	.	TRBJ2-5	TRBV11-2
TGTGCCAGCAGCCGCGGACAACTCGCGGACGAGCAGTACTTC	CASSRGQLADEQYF	.	.	TRBJ2-7	TRBV5-8
TGTGCTAGTGGTTTGGTACTAACGGGAGGGCGAGAGACCCAGTACTTC	CASGLVLTGGRETQYF	TRBD2	.	TRBJ2-5	TRBV12-5
TGTGCCAGCAGCTTAGGACTCGCAGGACAAACTGAAGCTTTCTTT	CASSLGLAGQTEAFF	.	.	TRBJ1-1	TRBV7-6
TGCAGTGCCGGGACTAACTCCTACGAGCAGTACTTC	CSAGTNSYEQYF	TRBD2	.	TRBJ2-7	TRBV20-1
TGTGCCTTTAGACGGGAGCTCAACTATGGCTACACCTTC	CAFRRELNYGYTF	.	few	TRBJ1-2	TRBV30
TGTGCCAGCAGCTTACACAAGAACACTGAAGCTTTCTTT	CASSLHKNTEAFF	.	few	TRBJ1-1	TRBV7-6
TGTGCCACCAGTGACCGGGAGTTAAGAGATGAGCAGTTCTTC	CATSDRELRDEQFF	.	many	TRBJ2-1	TRBV24-1
TGTGCCAGCAGCTTCCGGGCCAACACTGAAGCTTTCTTT	CASSFRANTEAFF	.	few	TRBJ1-1	TRBV7-9
TGTGCCTGGAGTGTTGGGGGCTTGCAGCCCCAGCATTTT	CAWSVGGLQPQHF	.	.	TRBJ1-5	TRBV30
TGTGCCAGCAGCCAAGGGAGTTCACCCCTCCACTTT	CASSQGSSPLHF	.	many	TRBJ1-6	TRBV14
TGTGCCAGCCCTTCTGCTAAGGGCAGGCTCACAGATACGCAGTATTTT	CASPSAKGRLTDTQYF	.	.	TRBJ2-3	TRBV4-2
TGTGCCAGCAGCGGACAGGGGGCAAACACTGAAGCTTTCTTT	CASSGQGANTEAFF	TRBD1	.	TRBJ1-1	TRBV7-8
TGTGCCAGCAAGAGGCAGCCGAACACTGAAGCTTTCTTT	CASKRQPNTEAFF	.	.	TRBJ1-1	TRBV2
TGTGCCAGGGCGGACCGCCGTTGGAACTGGGGGTCCTACGAGCAGTACTTC	CARADRRWNWGSYEQYF	.	many	TRBJ2-7	TRBV11-1
TGTGCCAGCAGTTTACCTCCGGGGGCCGAAAACACTGAAGCTTTCTTT	CASSLPPGAENTEAFF	.	.	TRBJ1-1	TRBV28
TGCGCCAGCAGCTTGAGTCTGGCGGGGAGCTCCTACGAGCAGTACTTC	CASSLSLAGSSYEQYF	.	.	TRBJ2-7	TRBV5-1
TGCAGCGTTGAAGGGACGAGGGCGGGAGACGAGACCCAGTACTTC	CSVEGTRAGDETQYF	TRBD2	.	TRBJ2-5	TRBV29-1
TGCAGCGTTGAAGAGACTTACGAGCAGTACTTC	CSVEETYEQYF	.	.	TRBJ2-7	TRBV29-1
TGCGCCAGCAGCTCCACTACAGGGGACTACGAGCAGTACTTC	CASSSTTGDYEQYF	TRBD1	many	TRBJ2-7	TRBV5-1
TGCAGTGCAATCCCGGCGGGCACCCCCTCCTACGAGCAGTACTTC	CSAIPAGTPSYEQYF	.	.	TRBJ2-7	TRBV20-1
TGTGCCACCAGTGATTTTGACCACAATGAGCAGTTCTTC	CATSDFDHNEQFF	.	.	TRBJ2-1	TRBV24-1
TGTGCCAGCAGCGCACTAGGGGGGACTGAAGCTTTCTTT	CASSALGGTEAFF	.	many	TRBJ1-1	TRBV9
TGTGCCAGTACCTTCGGGACAGGCGGCAATTCACCCCTCCACTTT	CASTFGTGGNSPLHF	TRBD1	once	TRBJ1-6	TRBV19
TGTGCCATCAGGACAGGGGACTCGGACGAGCAGTACTTC	CAIRTGDSDEQYF	TRBD1	few	TRBJ2-7	TRBV10-3
TGTGCCAGTAGTATCGGCCGGGGCAACACTGAAGCTTTCTTT	CASSIGRGNTEAFF	.	few	TRBJ1-1	TRBV19
TGTGCTAGCAGCTTGGACGGAGACACAGATACGCAGTATTTT	CASSLDGDTDTQYF	.	few	TRBJ2-3	TRBV7-7
TGTGCCAGCAGGTTAGGAGGGACCGGGGAGCTGTTTTTT	CASRLGGTGELFF	.	.	TRBJ2-2	TRBV7-9
TGCAGTGTCGAGCCAGGGGAAGGCTATGGCTACACCTTC	CSVEPGEGYGYTF	.	few	TRBJ1-2	TRBV20-1
TGCAGTGCTAGAGACGGGACAGGGGGCTACGAGCAGTACTTC	CSARDGTGGYEQYF	TRBD1	.	TRBJ2-7	TRBV20-1
TGCGCCAGCAGTGGCGGAATCTACGAGCAGTACTTC	CASSGGIYEQYF	.	many	TRBJ2-7	TRBV10-2
TGTGCCAGCAGTGGACGGAATCTGTATAACTACGAGCAGTACTTC	CASSGRNLYNYEQYF	.	.	TRBJ2-7	TRBV25-1
TGTGCCTGGAGTGTAAAGGGTGGCAGGAAAGGCATCGAGCAGTACTTC	CAWSVKGGRKGIEQYF	.	.	TRBJ2-7	TRBV5-6
TGTGCTAGCAGCTTGGCTGGGGGAAGAGAGCAGTACTTC	CASSLAGGREQYF	.	.	TRBJ2-7	TRBV7-7
TGTGCCAGCAGTAAATCTAGCGGGGGTCTCTGGGCCCAGTACTTC	CASSKSSGGLWAQYF	TRBD2	.	TRBJ2-5	TRBV25-1